A single sample is the source of the 3 T cell receptor beta chains below, sequenced in a study of post-analysis software for immune sequencing data. Sequencing libraries made from TCR beta cDNA carried unique molecular identifiers. TCRdb used MiXCR to reprocess the PCR reads, holding one entry per CDR3 protein. Of about 190,000 distinct CDR3 sequences listed, 29% are singletons. Their specific antigens are unknown. Study findings and constraints: Five TRBV segments, TRBV5-6, TRBV5-1 and TRBV20-1 among them, were found more frequent in patients than controls.

The sequencing input was blood. These receptors were obtained from a girl under 18 with multiple sclerosis.

With respect to this clonotype: Possible read error: a much larger clone is one base away. J is TRBJ2-7 and V is TRBV20-1; 7 bases agree with TRBD2. From germline, CDR1 is DFQATT and CDR2 SNEGSKA (reference sequence). The CDR3 is made up of 14 amino acids. After removal of 6 bases from V and 4 bases from J, the junction contained 12 bases not matched to a gene. Here the CDR3 DNA reads TGCAGTGCCCCCCACCCGGGGCGGGGGTACGAGCAGTACTTC. Its protein product is CSAPHPGRGYEQYF.

V is TRBV20-1 and J is TRBJ2-1, with TRBD2 identical over 9 bases. Losses at the gene ends were 1 base for V and 6 bases for J; bases not matched to a gene: 10. CDR1 is DFQATT and CDR2 is SNEGSKA in the germline V gene (reference sequence). CDR3 length equals 16 residues. CDR3 region: CSARVALGAGGNEQFF. Here the CDR3 DNA reads TGCAGTGCTAGAGTGGCCCTCGGAGCGGGAGGCAATGAGCAGTTCTTC.

The chain employs TRBV5-1 and TRBJ2-1; TRBD2 aligns across 11 bases. The CDR3 length is 15 residues. Germline CDR1 SGHRS, CDR2 YFSETQ. With V trimmed by 3 bases and J by 9 bases, 8 bases remained unmatched. CDR3 in DNA: TGCGCCAGCAGCTATGGGACTAGCGGAGGCGGTGAGCAGTTCTTC. Its protein is CASSYGTSGGGEQFF.